The clone carrying this TCR beta chain was seen a few times. Its matching antigen is unknown. There are 15 residues in the CDR3. Trimming took off 3 bases at V and 4 bases at J, with 15 bases between the two ends. From germline, CDR1 is LGHDT and CDR2 YNNKEL (reference sequence). The source of the sample is a study of post-analysis software for immune sequencing data. Study at large: Secondary progressive, relapsing-remitting and progressive-relapsing multiple sclerosis were among the included disease courses. Whole-study results and caveats: Samples from one preparation batch, clustered by F measure, grouped strongly together. A few TRBV segments appeared more often in patients than in controls, and TRBV5-6, TRBV5-1 and TRBV20-1 were among these. Controls showed significantly higher normalized Chao1 diversity than did multiple sclerosis patients.

TCR beta libraries were prepared from cDNA with unique molecular identifiers. It was from approximately 0.91 to 9.4 million T cells that around 500,000 cDNA molecules came. TCRdb reprocessed the PCR reads via MiXCR and lists one record per CDR3 protein. The sample lists hundreds of thousands of distinct CDR3 sequences; approximately 50% were seen once. The V call is TRBV3-1, the J call TRBJ2-5; D tentatively fits TRBD1 or TRBD2 (5 bases each). Sequenced sample: blood. The TCR originated in a girl aged 10-17 years with multiple sclerosis. CDR3 amino acids: CASSHGTESRETQYF. In DNA, the CDR3 is TGTGCCAGCAGCCACGGGACGGAGTCGCGAGAGACCCAGTACTTC.